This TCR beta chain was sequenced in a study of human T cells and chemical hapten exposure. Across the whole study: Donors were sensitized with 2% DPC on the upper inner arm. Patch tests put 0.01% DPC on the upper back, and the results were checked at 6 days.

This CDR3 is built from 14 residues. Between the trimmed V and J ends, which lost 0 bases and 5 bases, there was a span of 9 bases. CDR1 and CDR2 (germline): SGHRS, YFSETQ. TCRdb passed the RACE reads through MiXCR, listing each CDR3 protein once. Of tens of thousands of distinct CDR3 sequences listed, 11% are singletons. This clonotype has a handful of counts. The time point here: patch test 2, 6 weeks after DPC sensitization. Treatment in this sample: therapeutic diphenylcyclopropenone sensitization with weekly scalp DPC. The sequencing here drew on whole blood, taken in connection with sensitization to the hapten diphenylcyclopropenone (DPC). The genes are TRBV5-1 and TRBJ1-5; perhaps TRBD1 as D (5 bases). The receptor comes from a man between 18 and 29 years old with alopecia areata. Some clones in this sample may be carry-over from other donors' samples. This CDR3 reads CASSLGGGDQPQHF. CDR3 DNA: TGCGCCAGCAGCTTGGGGGGCGGTGATCAGCCCCAGCATTTT.